Here is one T cell receptor (beta chain) with its context. Its specificity is unknown. Using immunoSEQ multiplex PCR, the repertoire was profiled, and TCRdb retains in-frame clones only, with some absent. The data hold 250,000 or so clones, with 85% to 95% observed a single time. This entry is derived from a study of T cell responses to AZD1222 COVID-19 vaccine. Study summary: Pooling of second doses given at about 4 or about 12 weeks was done.

From germline, CDR1 is LGHNT and CDR2 FRNRAP. V dropped 4 bases and J dropped 5 bases, with 8 bases sitting between them. The CDR3 loop spans 13 amino acids. Study-wide points: A reported finding is that nearly half of spike-specific TCRs target unmutated variant regions. Mostly white British, mostly female donors; authors suggested clonal diversity may be underestimated.

V gene TRBV12-5 combines with J gene TRBJ2-2, with unresolved D. The sequencing here drew on peripheral blood, taken on day 0 of AZD1222 vaccination. The TCR was taken from an adult in good health. The CDR3 DNA reads TGTGCTAGTGGTTCCCCCCGGACCGGGGAGCTGTTTTTT. Protein sequence: CASGSPRTGELFF.